Listed below are T cell receptor beta chains from one sample, sequenced in a study of blood T cells in healthy people across ages. TCRdb independently ran MiXCR on the 5' RACE reads; one entry per CDR3 protein. The sample contains approximately 1,000,000 distinct CDR3 sequences, under 55% of which appear only once. Sequenced sample: blood. These receptors originate from an older woman in good health. CDR3s include the opening cysteine and the closing phenylalanine or tryptophan. The D gene is left open where the match is weak. The size of a clone is reported for some rows only, either as once, few or many, or as a class for expanded clones.

d_call: NA; cdr3_length: 15; j_call: TRBJ2-7; v_call: TRBV14; clone_size: few; cdr3_aa: CASSQVTARGYEQYF; cdr3_nt: TGTGCCAGCAGCCAAGTGACCGCCCGGGGCTACGAGCAGTACTTC
d_call: NA; cdr3_length: 13; j_call: TRBJ2-5; v_call: TRBV6-6; clone_size: few; cdr3_aa: CASRRWLQETQYF; cdr3_nt: TGTGCCAGCAGACGGTGGCTACAAGAGACCCAGTACTTC
d_call: NA; cdr3_length: 13; j_call: TRBJ1-2; v_call: TRBV6-1; clone_size: NA; cdr3_aa: CASSEGQVWGYTF; cdr3_nt: TGTGCCAGCAGTGAAGGACAGGTGTGGGGCTACACCTTC
d_call: NA; cdr3_length: 14; j_call: TRBJ2-7; v_call: TRBV20-1; clone_size: NA; cdr3_aa: CSAWRQGSSYEQYF; cdr3_nt: TGCAGTGCTTGGCGCCAGGGGAGCTCCTACGAGCAGTACTTC
d_call: NA; cdr3_length: 15; j_call: TRBJ1-4; v_call: TRBV10-3; clone_size: few; cdr3_aa: CAISEAGSGYEKLFF; cdr3_nt: TGTGCCATCAGTGAGGCGGGGTCGGGATATGAAAAACTGTTTTTT
d_call: TRBD1; cdr3_length: 15; j_call: TRBJ1-5; v_call: TRBV6-4; clone_size: few; cdr3_aa: CASSELPGGGQPQHF; cdr3_nt: TGTGCCAGCAGTGAATTGCCAGGGGGGGGTCAGCCCCAGCATTTT
d_call: NA; cdr3_length: 14; j_call: TRBJ2-7; v_call: TRBV6-5; clone_size: few; cdr3_aa: CASSYSGVAYEQYF; cdr3_nt: TGTGCCAGCAGTTATTCCGGGGTGGCCTACGAGCAGTACTTC
d_call: NA; cdr3_length: 15; j_call: TRBJ1-4; v_call: TRBV9; clone_size: few; cdr3_aa: CASSATGLGNEKLFF; cdr3_nt: TGTGCCAGCAGCGCCACAGGGTTGGGAAATGAAAAACTGTTTTTT
d_call: NA; cdr3_length: 18; j_call: TRBJ2-1; v_call: TRBV11-2; clone_size: NA; cdr3_aa: CASSLVPGAPSSYNEQFF; cdr3_nt: TGTGCCAGCAGCTTAGTCCCGGGGGCACCGAGCTCCTACAATGAGCAGTTCTTC
d_call: NA; cdr3_length: 14; j_call: TRBJ2-1; v_call: TRBV6-2/TRBV6-3; clone_size: NA; cdr3_aa: CASSRRAGHNEQFF; cdr3_nt: TGTGCCAGCAGCCGGAGGGCGGGCCACAATGAGCAGTTCTTC
d_call: TRBD2; cdr3_length: 15; j_call: TRBJ2-7; v_call: TRBV7-8; clone_size: NA; cdr3_aa: CASSLDIAGSNEQYF; cdr3_nt: TGTGCCAGCAGCTTAGATATAGCGGGAAGTAACGAGCAGTACTTC
d_call: NA; cdr3_length: 13; j_call: TRBJ2-3; v_call: TRBV20-1; clone_size: NA; cdr3_aa: CSARPSIADTQYF; cdr3_nt: TGCAGTGCTAGACCCTCAATAGCAGATACGCAGTATTTT
d_call: TRBD1; cdr3_length: 14; j_call: TRBJ2-7; v_call: TRBV7-2; clone_size: NA; cdr3_aa: CASSSPGGRNEQYF; cdr3_nt: TGTGCCAGCAGCTCCCCAGGGGGCCGGAACGAGCAGTACTTC
d_call: NA; cdr3_length: 15; j_call: TRBJ2-1; v_call: TRBV11-2; clone_size: NA; cdr3_aa: CASSWSRWDNNEQFF; cdr3_nt: TGTGCCAGCAGCTGGTCGCGGTGGGACAACAATGAGCAGTTCTTC
d_call: TRBD2; cdr3_length: 15; j_call: TRBJ2-1; v_call: TRBV7-2; clone_size: NA; cdr3_aa: CASSNSGRIYNEQFF; cdr3_nt: TGTGCCAGCAGCAACAGCGGGAGGATCTACAATGAGCAGTTCTTC
d_call: NA; cdr3_length: 15; j_call: TRBJ2-1; v_call: TRBV11-2; clone_size: NA; cdr3_aa: CASSLYRASNNEQFF; cdr3_nt: TGTGCCAGCAGCTTGTACAGGGCCTCAAACAATGAGCAGTTCTTC
d_call: TRBD2; cdr3_length: 15; j_call: TRBJ2-7; v_call: TRBV2; clone_size: few; cdr3_aa: CASIRRTSGRGEQYF; cdr3_nt: TGTGCCAGCATCCGTCGGACTAGCGGGAGAGGCGAGCAGTACTTC
d_call: TRBD2; cdr3_length: 20; j_call: TRBJ2-3; v_call: TRBV7-2; clone_size: few; cdr3_aa: CASSLGGGREASRNTDTQYF; cdr3_nt: TGTGCCAGCAGCTTAGGGGGGGGGCGGGAGGCGTCCCGGAACACAGATACGCAGTATTTT
d_call: TRBD2; cdr3_length: 14; j_call: TRBJ2-7; v_call: TRBV18; clone_size: few; cdr3_aa: CASSPRTSSYEQYF; cdr3_nt: TGTGCCAGCAGCCCTCGGACTAGTAGCTACGAGCAGTACTTC
d_call: TRBD2; cdr3_length: 17; j_call: TRBJ2-1; v_call: TRBV11-2; clone_size: NA; cdr3_aa: CASSLWGGRASYNEQFF; cdr3_nt: TGTGCCAGCAGCTTATGGGGCGGGAGGGCTTCCTACAATGAGCAGTTCTTC
d_call: NA; cdr3_length: 14; j_call: TRBJ2-2; v_call: TRBV6-1; clone_size: once; cdr3_aa: CASRLQSSTGELFF; cdr3_nt: TGTGCCAGCAGGCTACAGTCTAGCACCGGGGAGCTGTTTTTT
d_call: NA; cdr3_length: 15; j_call: TRBJ2-7; v_call: TRBV28; clone_size: NA; cdr3_aa: CASSSSGKIPYEQYF; cdr3_nt: TGTGCCAGCAGTTCCTCCGGGAAAATCCCCTACGAGCAGTACTTC
d_call: NA; cdr3_length: 18; j_call: TRBJ2-7; v_call: TRBV11-2; clone_size: NA; cdr3_aa: CASSLWDIRGSSYNEQYF; cdr3_nt: TGTGCCAGCAGCTTGTGGGATATTCGGGGGAGCTCCTACAATGAGCAGTACTTC